Listed below are T cell receptor beta chains from one sample, sequenced in a study of cytomegalovirus exposure and HLA in healthy donors. Here immunoSEQ multiplex PCR was the method, and the copy in TCRdb shows in-frame clones only, minus some. The sample includes 130,000 or so clones. Source material: PBMCs. All receptors derive from a woman aged 40 to 49 in good health and CMV-seropositive. Each CDR3 is given with its conserved first and last residue. The D gene is left open where the match is weak.

cdr3_aa,cdr3_nt,d_call,v_call,j_call
CASKNGPGGNTEAFF,TGTGCCAGCAAAAATGGCCCAGGGGGAAACACTGAAGCTTTCTTT,TRBD1,TRBV9,TRBJ1-1
CASSERQAGAGNEQFF,TGTGCCAGCAGTGAAAGGCAAGCGGGAGCTGGCAATGAGCAGTTCTTC,TRBD2,TRBV2,TRBJ2-1
CASSAPSGRAYEQYF,TGCGCCAGCAGTGCTCCTAGCGGGAGGGCCTACGAGCAGTACTTC,TRBD2,TRBV10-2,TRBJ2-7
CASSSPRVTYGYTF,TGTGCCAGCAGCTCCCCGCGAGTTACCTATGGCTACACCTTC,.,TRBV7-3,TRBJ1-2
CASSSTIGSEAFF,TGTGCCAGCAGTTCCACTATAGGCTCTGAAGCTTTCTTT,.,TRBV27,TRBJ1-1
CASSLGTSGSEQYF,TGCGCCAGCAGCCTGGGGACTAGCGGGAGCGAGCAGTACTTC,TRBD2,TRBV4-3,TRBJ2-7
CAGPPGAGANVLTF,TGTGCCGGACCTCCAGGGGCTGGGGCCAACGTCCTGACTTTC,.,TRBV30,TRBJ2-6
CASSYHGATMNTEAFF,TGTGCCAGCAGTTACCACGGCGCTACTATGAACACTGAAGCTTTCTTT,.,TRBV6-5,TRBJ1-1
CASFNRGTEAFF,TGTGCCAGCTTTAACAGGGGCACTGAAGCTTTCTTT,TRBD1,TRBV28,TRBJ1-1
CASSLPWSPRNRAGNTIYF,TGTGCCAGCAGTCTCCCGTGGTCGCCCCGGAACAGGGCTGGAAACACCATATATTTT,.,TRBV28,TRBJ1-3
CASSQDTASNQPQHF,TGCGCCAGCAGTCAAGATACAGCAAGCAATCAGCCCCAGCATTTT,.,TRBV23-1,TRBJ1-5
CASSSGLDYEQYF,TGTGCCAGCAGCTCGGGACTAGACTACGAGCAGTACTTC,TRBD2,TRBV7-6,TRBJ2-7
CASRPGTLLGEQYF,TGTGCCAGCAGACCCGGGACATTATTAGGCGAGCAGTACTTC,.,TRBV5-4,TRBJ2-7
CASRPRGAGMSGELFF,TGTGCCAGCAGGCCCCGAGGGGCGGGAATGTCCGGGGAGCTGTTTTTT,.,TRBV27,TRBJ2-2
CASSLISGDNQPQHF,TGTGCCAGCAGTTTGATATCAGGGGATAATCAGCCCCAGCATTTT,.,TRBV28,TRBJ1-5
CAWIRAGGNEQFF,TGTGCCTGGATTAGAGCGGGCGGCAATGAGCAGTTCTTC,.,TRBV7-9,TRBJ2-1
CASRGPLTGELFF,TGTGCCAGCCGCGGGCCCCTCACCGGGGAGCTGTTTTTT,.,TRBV19,TRBJ2-2
CASSPQQTQYF,TGTGCCAGCAGCCCACAGCAGACCCAGTACTTC,.,TRBV7-9,TRBJ2-5
CASKQETQYF,TGCGCCAGTAAACAAGAGACCCAGTACTTC,.,TRBV5-1,TRBJ2-5
CASSHRGQTEAFF,TGTGCCAGCAGCCACAGGGGGCAGACTGAAGCTTTCTTT,TRBD1,TRBV28,TRBJ1-1
CASSLVGGRNTDTQYF,TGTGCCAGCAGCTTAGTCGGCGGGAGAAACACAGATACGCAGTATTTT,TRBD2,TRBV7-9,TRBJ2-3
CASSLTNNQPQHF,TGTGCCAGCAGCTTGACTAACAATCAGCCCCAGCATTTT,.,TRBV5-8,TRBJ1-5
CASSIDEDSLFYGYTF,TGTGCCAGTAGTATTGACGAAGACAGTCTCTTCTATGGCTACACCTTC,.,TRBV19,TRBJ1-2
CSVLEREPYEQYF,TGCAGCGTTCTCGAGCGGGAGCCCTACGAGCAGTACTTC,TRBD2,TRBV29-1,TRBJ2-7
CASSPGQYYEQYF,TGCGCCAGCAGTCCGGGACAGTACTACGAGCAGTACTTC,TRBD1,TRBV5-1,TRBJ2-7
CASSSQGPYYGYTF,TGTGCCAGCAGTAGTCAGGGGCCCTACTATGGCTACACCTTC,.,TRBV28,TRBJ1-2
CASSPLAGEGETQYF,TGTGCCAGCTCACCTCTAGCGGGAGAGGGGGAGACCCAGTACTTC,TRBD2,TRBV18,TRBJ2-5
CASSLTAGGQEQFF,TGCGCCAGCAGCTTAACAGCGGGAGGGCAGGAGCAGTTCTTC,TRBD2,TRBV5-1,TRBJ2-1
CASSSRLVTYNEQFF,TGTGCCAGCAGCTCCAGACTAGTAACCTACAATGAGCAGTTCTTC,.,TRBV7-9,TRBJ2-1
CASRVSGATDTQYF,TGTGCCAGCAGGGTTAGCGGGGCAACAGATACGCAGTATTTT,TRBD2,TRBV6-4,TRBJ2-3
CASSPNRQYNEQFF,TGTGCCAGCTCACCAAACAGACAGTACAATGAGCAGTTCTTC,.,TRBV18,TRBJ2-1